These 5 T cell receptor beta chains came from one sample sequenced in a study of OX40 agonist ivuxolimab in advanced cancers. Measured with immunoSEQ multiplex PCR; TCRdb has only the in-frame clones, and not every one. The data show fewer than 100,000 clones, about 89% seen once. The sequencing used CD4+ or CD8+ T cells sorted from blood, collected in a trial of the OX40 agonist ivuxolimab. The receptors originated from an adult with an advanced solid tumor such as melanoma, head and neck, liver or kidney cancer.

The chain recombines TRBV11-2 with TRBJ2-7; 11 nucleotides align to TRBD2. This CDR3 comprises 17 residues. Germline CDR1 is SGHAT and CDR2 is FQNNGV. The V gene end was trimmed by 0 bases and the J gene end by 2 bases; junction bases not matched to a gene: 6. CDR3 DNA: TGTGCCAGCAGCTTAGAATTACTAGCGGGAGTTCCCTACGAGCAGTACTTC. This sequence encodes CASSLELLAGVPYEQYF.

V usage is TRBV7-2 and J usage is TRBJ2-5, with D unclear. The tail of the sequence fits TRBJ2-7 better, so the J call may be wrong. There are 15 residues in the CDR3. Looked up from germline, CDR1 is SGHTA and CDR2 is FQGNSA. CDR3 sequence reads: CASSLADGYVYEQYF. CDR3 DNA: TGTGCCAGCAGCTTAGCGGACGGGTACGTGTACGAGCAGTACTTC.

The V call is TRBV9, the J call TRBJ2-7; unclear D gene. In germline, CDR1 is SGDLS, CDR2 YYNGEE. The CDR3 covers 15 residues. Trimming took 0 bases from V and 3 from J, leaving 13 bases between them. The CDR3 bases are TGTGCCAGCAGCGTAGAGGGTATTACGGGCTACGAGCAGTACTTC. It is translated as CASSVEGITGYEQYF.

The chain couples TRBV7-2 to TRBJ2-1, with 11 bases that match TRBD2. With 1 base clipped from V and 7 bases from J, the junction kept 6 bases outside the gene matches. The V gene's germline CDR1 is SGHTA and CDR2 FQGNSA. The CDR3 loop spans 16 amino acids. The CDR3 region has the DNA TGTGCCAGCAGCTTAGGGATAGCGGGAGGGCGTAATGAGCAGTTCTTC. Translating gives CASSLGIAGGRNEQFF.

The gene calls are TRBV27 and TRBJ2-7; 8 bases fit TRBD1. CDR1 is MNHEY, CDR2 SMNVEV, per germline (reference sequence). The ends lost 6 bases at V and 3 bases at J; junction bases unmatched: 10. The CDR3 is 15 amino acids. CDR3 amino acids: CASSLPGQDFYEQYF. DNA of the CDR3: TGTGCCAGCAGCCTACCGGGACAGGATTTCTACGAGCAGTACTTC.